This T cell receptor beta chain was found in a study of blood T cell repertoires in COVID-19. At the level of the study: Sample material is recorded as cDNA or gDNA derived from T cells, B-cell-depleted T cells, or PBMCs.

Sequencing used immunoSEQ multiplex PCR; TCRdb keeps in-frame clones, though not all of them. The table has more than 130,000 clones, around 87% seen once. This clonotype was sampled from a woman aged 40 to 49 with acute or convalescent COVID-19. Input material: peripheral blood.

CDR3 sequence (DNA): TGTGCCAGCAGCCAAACCTCAACGGGATCTAACTATGGCTACACCTTC. Its protein is CASSQTSTGSNYGYTF. J is TRBJ1-2 and V is TRBV4-2; D is unclear. The V gene lost 2 bases and the J gene lost 0 bases, with 13 bases spanning the gap. The germline gives CDR1 LGHNA, CDR2 YNFKEQ. The CDR3 runs to 16 residues.